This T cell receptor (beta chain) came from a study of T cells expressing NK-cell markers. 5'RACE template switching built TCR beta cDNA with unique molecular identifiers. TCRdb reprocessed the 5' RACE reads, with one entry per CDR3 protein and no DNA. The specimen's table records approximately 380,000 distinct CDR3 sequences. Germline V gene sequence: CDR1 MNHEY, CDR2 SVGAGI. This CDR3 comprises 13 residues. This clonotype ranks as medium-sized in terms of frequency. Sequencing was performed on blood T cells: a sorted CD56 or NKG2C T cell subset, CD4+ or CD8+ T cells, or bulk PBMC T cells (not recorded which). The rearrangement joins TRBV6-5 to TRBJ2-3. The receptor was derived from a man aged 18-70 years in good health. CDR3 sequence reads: CASSYSGVDTQYF.